These 12 T cell receptor beta chains came from one sample sequenced in a study of regulatory T cells in long-lasting Graves disease listed by TCRdb under 2021. In the paper's terms, the time point label means: persistent/refractory GD, antithyroid drugs over 5 years with positive TRAb. RNA was extracted from PBMCs in TRIzol for both TCR sequencing and RNA sequencing. Receptor amplification or capture employed multiplex PCR. Instrument used: Illumina HiSeq 4000. TCR beta libraries were built with iRepertoire HTBI primers and Arm-PCR amplification of CDR3 regions. Clones were called with MiXCR by TCRdb after fastp trimmed the public reads at Q25, and only in-frame beta chains were retained. Every distinct CDR3 protein forms one entry, paired with its most common genes and DNA. The sample yields roughly 450,000 distinct CDR3 sequences; approximately 23% were counted once. The ten top clones hold 10% to 15% of the sample.

The sample in question was peripheral blood mononuclear cells (PBMCs), obtained when the disease was refractory, from a patient treated with antithyroid drugs. These receptors were taken from a female donor with Graves disease.

This clonotype was counted between two and nine times. The V and J genes are TRBV30 and TRBJ1-2; D perhaps matches TRBD1 (5 bases). The CDR3 contains 13 residues. Germline CDR1 is GTSNPN and CDR2 is SVGIG (reference sequence). Trimming left V 4 bases short and J 6 bases short, with 15 bases between. CDR3 DNA: TGTGCCTGGACCGGGGGGGGGATTCATGGCTACACCTTC. Translated, it gives CAWTGGGIHGYTF.

There are a few counts of this clonotype. The chain is built from TRBV6-2 or TRBV6-3 and TRBJ2-3; D uncertain. CDR1 and CDR2 from the germline V gene are MNHEY and SVGEGT. The germline V and J ends were trimmed by 2 bases and 4 bases, with 13 bases remaining between them. The CDR3 runs to 15 residues. The CDR3 loop reads CASSYERKGSDTQYF. The CDR3 nucleotides are TGTGCCAGCAGTTACGAGCGAAAGGGCTCAGATACGCAGTATTTT.

The genes are TRBV10-3 and TRBJ1-1; D is ambiguous. This CDR3 has 11 amino acids. The V gene's germline CDR1 is ENHRY and CDR2 SYGVKD. Trimming pared 7 bases from V and 4 bases from J, leaving 7 bases between. As DNA, the CDR3 is TGTGCCATCAATGGATTCACTGAAGCTTTCTTT. This encodes CAINGFTEAFF.

The chain has TRBV20-1 and TRBJ2-7; the D is unclear. V was pared by 1 base and J by 1 base, with 17 bases between. Per the germline V gene, CDR1 is DFQATT and CDR2 is SNEGSKA (reference sequence). This CDR3 is built from 16 residues. The chain's CDR3 is CSARVMRLNPSYEQYF. DNA of the CDR3: TGCAGTGCTAGAGTAATGAGGCTGAACCCGTCCTACGAGCAGTACTTC.

V and J are TRBV6-5 and TRBJ2-7; the D is unclear. The V end was cut by 3 bases, the J end by 9 bases, with 12 bases between. CDR1 MNHEY and CDR2 SVGAGI come from the germline V gene. The CDR3 sequence is 12 residues long. CDR3 sequence: CASSYRSHGQYF. CDR3 nucleotide sequence: TGTGCCAGCAGTTATAGGTCCCACGGGCAGTACTTC.

The CDR3 loop is CASSHTGSGANVLTF. The CDR3, as DNA: TGTGCCAGCAGCCATACAGGGTCTGGGGCCAACGTCCTGACTTTC. This chain links TRBV12-3 or TRBV12-4 with TRBJ2-6; tentative D call: TRBD1 (6 bases). Between the trimmed V and J ends, which lost 6 bases and 1 base, there was a span of 10 bases. The length of the CDR3 is 15 residues.

This clonotype was observed at least ten times. The chain has TRBV28 and TRBJ1-4; possible D gene TRBD1, 5 bases. The germline V and J ends were trimmed by 8 bases and 4 bases, with 17 bases remaining between them. The CDR3 has 15 amino acids. The germline CDR1 and CDR2 sequences are MDHEN and SYDVKM. CDR3 nucleotide sequence: TGTGCCAGCTCGATCAGGGACCCAAATAATGAAAAACTGTTTTTT. As protein: CASSIRDPNNEKLFF.

On this clonotype itself: Since a much larger clone is just one base distant, this may be a read error. This chain connects TRBV30 to TRBJ1-6; D is possibly TRBD1 (5 bases). The CDR3 runs to 13 residues. Germline CDR1 and CDR2: GTSNPN and SVGIG (reference sequence). The DNA of the CDR3 is TGTGCCTGGAAGGAGACAGAGTATTCACCCCCCCACTTT. This translates into CAWKETEYSPPHF.

V is TRBV30 and J is TRBJ1-1, with D possibly matching TRBD1 (5 bases). Trimming cost V 1 base and J 9 bases, with 9 bases left between them. This CDR3 contains 11 residues. Germline CDR1 is GTSNPN and CDR2 is SVGIG (reference sequence). The CDR3 loop reads CAWSGGAQAFF. The CDR3 DNA follows: TGTGCCTGGAGTGGAGGGGCTCAAGCTTTCTTT.

At least ten counts were recorded for this clonotype. The gene calls are TRBV6-1 and TRBJ1-5, with D possibly TRBD1 on 6 matching bases. Germline V gene sequence: CDR1 MNHNS, CDR2 SASEGT. V lost 6 bases and J lost 1, with 13 bases in between. The CDR3 contains 15 residues. The CDR3 loop is CASRGGGTSNQPQHF. For the CDR3, the DNA is TGTGCCAGCAGGGGAGGGGGTACAAGCAATCAGCCCCAGCATTTT.

This clonotype has only a few counts. The chain recombines TRBV11-2 with TRBJ2-7, with TRBD2 matching 12 bases. CDR3 length equals 15 residues. V trimming: 6 bases; J trimming: 8 bases; junction bases outside the gene matches: 11. Germline CDR1 reads SGHAT; CDR2 reads FQNNGV. The CDR3 nucleotides are TGTGCCAGCAGTTCTCTAGCGGGAGGGCCTCGGAAGCAGTACTTC. Its translation is CASSSLAGGPRKQYF. Based on the CDR3 plus reference TRBV11-2 and TRBJ2-7, the full variable domain is EAGVAQSPRYKIIEKRQSVAFWCNPISGHATLYWYQQILGQGPKLLIQFQNNGVVDDSQLPKDRFSAERLKGVDSTLKIQPAKLEDSAVYLCASSSLAGGPRKQYFGPGTRLTVT.

In this sample, this clonotype turned up a few times. The chain employs TRBV12-3 or TRBV12-4 and TRBJ2-7; D perhaps matches TRBD2 (5 bases). Trimming shortened V by 8 bases and J by 6 bases, and 14 bases separated the two germline ends. This CDR3 has 12 amino acids. CDR3 nucleotides: TGTGCCAGCGGTTGGGGTGGGAGCGAGCAGTACTTC. Protein: CASGWGGSEQYF.